The 15 T cell receptor beta chains listed next were all sequenced from one sample in a study of blood T cells in healthy people across ages. It was with a sample-barcoded 5' primer and a J-beta primer mix that a second PCR of roughly 7 to 12 cycles was run. In TCRdb, the 5' RACE reads were re-called with MiXCR into one record per CDR3 protein. The repertoire includes around 800,000 distinct CDR3 sequences, about 53% of them detected once, and 41% sits in the top ten. The material sequenced was blood. Receptor source: a man older than 75 in good health.

The V call is TRBV2, the J call TRBJ2-7; 8 nucleotides match TRBD1. Judging by the DNA end, TRBJ2-5 fits better; the J call may be wrong. CDR3 size: 15 residues. Germline V gives CDR1 SNHLY, CDR2 FYNNEI. CDR3 residues: CASSAQDRASETQYF. The CDR3 DNA sequence: TGTGCCAGCAGTGCCCAGGACAGGGCCAGCGAGACCCAGTACTTC.

The chain links TRBV20-1 to TRBJ2-5, with 8 nucleotides matching TRBD1. CDR3 length: 13 amino acids. The germline V gene has CDR1 DFQATT and CDR2 SNEGSKA (reference sequence). V gave up 3 bases and J gave up 3 bases; unmatched junction bases: 3. CDR3 loop: CSARTGVKETQYF. CDR3 sequence (DNA): TGCAGTGCTAGGACAGGGGTTAAAGAGACCCAGTACTTC.

The chain couples TRBV29-1 to TRBJ2-5; D is perhaps TRBD1 (5 bases). CDR1 is SQVTM, CDR2 ANQGSEA, per germline. The CDR3 runs 16 residues. V was pared by 2 bases and J by 11 bases, with 27 bases between. In DNA, the CDR3 is TGCAGCGTTGAATACTGGGGCAGTCCCTCCTACAATGAGCAGTACTTC. This codes for CSVEYWGSPSYNEQYF.

This clonotype showed up just a few times. J is TRBJ2-3 and V is TRBV7-2; TRBD2 aligns across 7 bases. CDR1 and CDR2 (germline): SGHTA, FQGNSA. The CDR3 is made up of 16 amino acids. V shed 1 base and J 1 base; nucleotides not matched to a gene: 5. This chain's CDR3 is CASSLGTSWGTDTQYF. The CDR3 bases are TGTGCCAGCAGCTTAGGGACTAGTTGGGGCACAGATACGCAGTATTTT.

Remarks on this clonotype: An end of the junction does not agree with germline; a read error may underlie this. The chain uses TRBV10-3 and TRBJ2-5; 7 bases are shared with TRBD2. The end of the DNA is better explained by TRBJ2-7, so the J call may be wrong. The CDR3 loop spans 14 amino acids. Germline assignment: CDR1 ENHRY and CDR2 SYGVKD. CDR3 coding DNA: TGTGCCACCAGTCTTACGGGAGGATCTTTCGAGCAGTACTTC. It specifies CATSLTGGSFEQYF.

This sequence joins TRBV20-1 and TRBJ1-4, with 7 bases fitting TRBD1. This CDR3 contains 15 residues. V lost 5 bases, J lost 0 bases, and 6 bases stayed unmatched. The germline gives CDR1 DFQATT, CDR2 SNEGSKA (reference sequence). Written as DNA, the CDR3 is TGCAGTGCTCCGCAGGGGGGTGCAACTAATGAAAAACTGTTTTTT. Translation: CSAPQGGATNEKLFF.

The DNA for the CDR3 is TGTGCCAGCAGCCAAGAGGGACGGGTCTACAATGAGCAGTTCTTC. Translating it yields CASSQEGRVYNEQFF. The rearrangement joins TRBV3-1 to TRBJ2-1; D possibly matches TRBD1 or TRBD2 (5 bases each). CDR3 length: 15 amino acids. Germline V gives CDR1 LGHDT, CDR2 YNNKEL (reference sequence). V was pared by 0 bases and J by 3 bases, with 9 bases between.

The J gene is TRBJ2-5, the V gene TRBV20-1; no reliable D call. V shed 5 bases and J shed 1 base, with 11 bases lying between them. The CDR3 spans 13 residues. Germline V gives CDR1 DFQATT, CDR2 SNEGSKA (reference sequence). CDR3 nucleotides: TGCAGTGCTTACTTAGCTATCCAAGAGACCCAGTACTTC. Residues: CSAYLAIQETQYF.

This clonotype was counted only a few times. This chain connects TRBV18 to TRBJ1-1; TRBD1 might be the D (5 bases). This CDR3 spans 15 amino acids. The V end lost 3 bases, the J end lost 11 bases, and 22 bases lay between the germline ends. Germline V CDR1 and CDR2: KGHSH, LQKENI. This CDR3 reads CASSPEQGLYTKAFF. In nucleotides, the CDR3 is TGTGCCAGCTCACCGGAGCAGGGATTGTATACGAAGGCTTTCTTT. Drawing the rest from reference TRBV18 and TRBJ1-1, the complete variable domain is NAGVMQNPRHLVRRRGQEARLRCSPMKGHSHVYWYRQLPEEGLKFMVYLQKENIIDESGMPKERFSAEFPKEGPSILRIQQVVRGDSAAYFCASSPEQGLYTKAFFGQGTRLTVV.

The V call is TRBV10-1, the J call TRBJ2-1; 11 bases are a match to TRBD2. V dropped 3 bases and J dropped 0; count of bases not matched to a gene: 7. The germline CDR1 and CDR2 sequences are WNHNN and SYGVQD (reference sequence). The CDR3 spans 18 residues. CDR3 loop: CASSEGLAGGSSYNEQFF. The CDR3 bases are TGCGCCAGCAGTGAAGGGCTAGCGGGGGGAAGCTCCTACAATGAGCAGTTCTTC.

The chain couples TRBV18 to TRBJ2-5; 8 nucleotides match TRBD2. The J call may be incorrect, as the DNA end agrees better with TRBJ2-7. This CDR3 contains 15 residues. Germline lookup yields CDR1 KGHSH and CDR2 LQKENI. For the CDR3, the DNA is TGTGCCAGCTCACGTGAAGCGGGAGCCAATTCCGAGCAGTACTTC. Encoded protein: CASSREAGANSEQYF.

This chain connects TRBV12-3 or TRBV12-4 to TRBJ2-7; a weak D match, TRBD1 (5 bases). The CDR3 length is 14 residues. V was shortened by 4 bases and J by 2 bases, with 12 bases between the two germline ends. CDR3 region: CASSSNQGPYEQYF. The CDR3 DNA reads TGTGCCAGCAGTTCGAACCAGGGCCCCTACGAGCAGTACTTC.

The rearrangement links TRBV12-3 or TRBV12-4 to TRBJ2-5, with 15 bases that match TRBD2. This CDR3 is 14 amino acids long. V shed 6 bases, J shed 7 bases, and the junction held 3 bases outside the gene matches. In nucleotides, the CDR3 is TGTGCCAGCAGCAAGGGACTAGCGGGGGGGACCCAGTACTTC. This encodes CASSKGLAGGTQYF.

The V call is TRBV6-6, the J call TRBJ2-5; perhaps TRBD2 as D (6 bases). The CDR3 runs 14 residues. Per germline, CDR1 MNHNY and CDR2 SVGAGI (reference sequence). V lost 5 bases to trimming and J lost 2 bases, with 12 bases between them. The CDR3 sequence is CASSDQGGQETQYF. The CDR3 nucleotides read TGTGCCAGCAGTGACCAGGGAGGTCAAGAGACCCAGTACTTC.

The chain carries TRBV20-1 and TRBJ2-7; D is possibly TRBD2 (6 bases). The CDR3 is made up of 13 amino acids. Germline CDR1 reads DFQATT; CDR2 reads SNEGSKA (reference sequence). With 6 bases removed from V and 0 bases from J, the gap between germline ends came to 12 bases. Here the CDR3 DNA reads TGCAGTGCCGTGCTGACTAGCTCCTACGAGCAGTACTTC. It translates to CSAVLTSSYEQYF.